This TCR beta chain was observed in a study of cytomegalovirus exposure and HLA in healthy donors. Study-wide points: The classifier, whose performance was assessed in both the original and validation cohorts, reportedly diagnosed cytomegalovirus status with high specificity and sensitivity. In a later analysis, TCR beta V- and J-gene trimming was associated with a missense DCLRE1C variant. Among the most significant clusters, several appeared linked to common viral pathogens in a later analysis.

Germline V gene sequence: CDR1 SEHNR, CDR2 FQNEAQ (reference sequence). V was pared by 2 bases and J by 4 bases, with 18 bases between. CDR3 size: 17 residues. PCR employed 60 Vbeta and 13 Jbeta primers. Clones were read by immunoSEQ multiplex PCR, and TCRdb kept only the in-frame ones, dropping some. The sample shows approximately 180,000 clones, just over 70% of them seen only once. A remark on this clone: Antigen unknown.

This chain connects TRBV7-9 to TRBJ1-3, with D perhaps TRBD1 (5 bases). Sequencing used PBMCs. This TCR came from a human donor in good health. The CDR3 DNA follows: TGTGCCAGCAGCTTATTCGGCGGCAGGGTGCCCGGAAACACCATATATTTT. Its protein product is CASSLFGGRVPGNTIYF. Full variable domain (outside the CDR3, taken from reference TRBV7-9 and TRBJ1-3): DTGVSQNPRHKITKRGQNVTFRCDPISEHNRLYWYRQTLGQGPEFLTYFQNEAQLEKSRLLSDRFSAERPKGSFSTLEIQRTEQGDSAMYLCASSLFGGRVPGNTIYFGEGSWLTVV.